Sequencing of this TCR beta chain was carried out in a study of T cell changes during pregnancy in multiple sclerosis. Data came from immunoSEQ multiplex PCR; TCRdb stores just in-frame clones and leaves some out. This repertoire shows 50,000 to 65,000 clones, approximately 95% found once; its top ten account for roughly 3%. Sequencing used CD8+ T cells from peripheral blood mononuclear cells, obtained in the second trimester of pregnancy. The clonotype originates from a female donor with multiple sclerosis, enrolled in a pregnancy study.

CDR3 in DNA: TGTGCCAGCGGGGCCGGGAGGCTCCTGGAGCAGTACTTC. Protein sequence: CASGAGRLLEQYF. This rearrangement joins TRBV6-6 to TRBJ2-7; 7 bases agree with TRBD2. This CDR3 comprises 13 residues. Germline V gene lookup returns CDR1 MNHNY and CDR2 SVGAGI (reference sequence). The V gene end was trimmed by 8 bases and the J gene end by 7 bases; junction bases not matched to a gene: 11.